This T cell receptor beta chain was found in a study of blood T cell repertoires in COVID-19. The overall study: T cells, B-cell-depleted T cells, or PBMCs provided the cDNA or gDNA that served as material.

Trimming shortened V by 0 bases and J by 0 bases, and 5 bases separated the two germline ends. Germline assignment: CDR1 MNHNS and CDR2 SASEGT. This CDR3 has 14 residues. Source study methods: Reference gene primer amplification gave nucleated cell count estimates. Some clones are missing from TCRdb's copy, which holds only in-frame ones; the method was immunoSEQ multiplex PCR. Clone size and the V and J calls come from that table; the DNA yielded D and trimming. Of fewer than 200,000 clones listed, about 86% were seen once; the top ten hold about 8.6%. This TCR was sampled from a man aged 50-59 years with active or convalescent COVID-19. Sample: peripheral blood. This sequence joins TRBV6-1 and TRBJ1-2; D unclear. The CDR3 DNA sequence: TGTGCCAGCAGTGAAGCCGTAGCTAACTATGGCTACACCTTC. Translation: CASSEAVANYGYTF.